These 11 T cell receptor beta chains originate from one sample sequenced in a study of CD8 T cells in ankylosing spondylitis. Each CDR3 protein gets one entry after TCRdb re-called the 5' RACE reads with MiXCR. The sample consists of roughly 200,000 distinct CDR3 sequences, 9.5% to 15% of them appearing once. Input material: blood, either unsorted or a sorted T cell fraction (not recorded which). These receptors were collected from a male donor with ankylosing spondylitis or in good health (not recorded which).

V and J are TRBV12-3 or TRBV12-4 and TRBJ1-5; 8 nucleotides align to TRBD1. The V segment lost 4 bases and the J segment 2 bases; nucleotides outside the gene matches: 13. The CDR3 is 18 residues long. DNA for the CDR3: TGTGCCAGCAGTTACTTTGGCAGGGGACAGGTGGGCAATCAGCCCCAGCATTTT. Protein: CASSYFGRGQVGNQPQHF.

This CDR3 is CASSLGQGHRQFF. Here the CDR3 DNA reads TGTGCCAGCAGTTTAGGACAGGGTCATCGGCAGTTCTTC. V is TRBV27 and J is TRBJ2-1; 8 bases fit TRBD1. CDR1 and CDR2 (germline): MNHEY, SMNVEV (reference sequence). The V segment lost 2 bases and the J segment 12 bases; nucleotides outside the gene matches: 6. CDR3 size: 13 residues.

The chain links TRBV11-2 to TRBJ2-7, with TRBD2 identical over 11 bases. V lost 3 bases, J lost 2 bases, and 12 bases stayed unmatched. Germline V gene data show CDR1 as SGHAT and CDR2 as FQNNGV. The CDR3 totals 18 residues. CDR3 DNA sequence: TGTGCCAGCAGCTTCTACCTCCTAACTAGCGGGAGAACCTACGAGCAGTACTTC. Its translation: CASSFYLLTSGRTYEQYF.

The table lists this clonotype with many counts. The rearrangement joins TRBV12-3 or TRBV12-4 to TRBJ1-2, with D uncertain. The V and J ends lost 6 bases and 4 bases respectively, with 18 bases between them. CDR3 length equals 15 residues. In DNA form, the CDR3 reads TGTGCCAGCAGCCCGCAGGTATCCGGAATCTATGGCTACACCTTC. Residues: CASSPQVSGIYGYTF.

As regards this clonotype: A read error is possible here, since a much larger clone lies one base away. The chain is built from TRBV10-3 and TRBJ2-2; D call uncertain. The CDR3 covers 12 residues. The V gene's germline CDR1 is ENHRY and CDR2 SYGVKD. Here the CDR3 reads CPIRRDSGELFF. CDR3 nucleotide sequence: TGTCCCATCAGAAGGGATTCCGGGGAGCTGTTTTTT.

This clonotype occurred a few times. This rearrangement joins TRBV7-6 to TRBJ2-2; D perhaps matches TRBD2 (5 bases). The CDR3 extends over 17 amino acids. CDR1 is SGHVS and CDR2 is FNYEAQ in the germline V gene. The germline V and J ends were trimmed by 3 bases and 5 bases, with 19 bases remaining between them. The DNA of the CDR3 is TGTGCCAGCAGCTTGGCCAGGACGCTCCGAGGGACCGGGGAGCTGTTTTTT. Amino acids: CASSLARTLRGTGELFF.

This clonotype occurred many times. This chain uses TRBV20-1 with TRBJ2-4; D remains ambiguous. The CDR3 loop spans 13 amino acids. V lost 0 bases, J lost 15 bases, and 18 bases lay in between. Germline CDR1 is DFQATT and CDR2 is SNEGSKA (reference sequence). The CDR3, as DNA: TGCAGTGCTAGAGATCTATCCTCGTCAAGGGCGTACTTC. It yields the protein CSARDLSSSRAYF.

This clonotype occurred a few times. The rearrangement uses TRBV10-2 and TRBJ1-2; 8 nucleotides match TRBD1. This CDR3 is 14 amino acids long. CDR1 WSHSY and CDR2 SAAADI come from the germline V gene. The V gene end was trimmed by 8 bases and the J gene end by 4 bases; junction bases not matched to a gene: 9. The DNA of the CDR3 is TGCGCCAGCGCGGGAGCGGGACAGGTCTATGGCTACACCTTC. This gives the protein CASAGAGQVYGYTF.

This clonotype was counted at least ten times. This chain uses TRBV27 with TRBJ2-7; maybe TRBD1 (5 bases). Germline assignment: CDR1 MNHEY and CDR2 SMNVEV (reference sequence). The CDR3 totals 15 residues. V was cut by 5 bases and J by 7 bases, with 21 bases left in between. CDR3 coding DNA: TGTGCCAGCAGTGAGTCGGACACCATTTGGGTAGAGCAGTACTTC. Amino acid sequence: CASSESDTIWVEQYF.

The gene calls are TRBV20-1 and TRBJ2-1; D ambiguous. This CDR3 contains 16 residues. CDR1 and CDR2 (germline): DFQATT, SNEGSKA (reference sequence). V gave up 0 bases and J gave up 0 bases, with 12 bases separating them. The CDR3 here is CSARDYAESSYNEQFF. CDR3 nucleotide sequence: TGCAGTGCTAGAGATTATGCGGAGAGCTCCTACAATGAGCAGTTCTTC.

This clonotype was detected ten times or more. The chain recombines TRBV4-1 with TRBJ2-4; possible D gene TRBD2, 5 bases. V lost 4 bases and J 0 bases, leaving 13 bases between the germline ends. The germline V gene has CDR1 MGHRA and CDR2 YSYEKL. The CDR3 runs 16 residues. The DNA of the CDR3 is TGCGCCAGCAGCCTGCTCGGACTTGTAGCCAAAAACATTCAGTACTTC. It translates to CASSLLGLVAKNIQYF.